The 7 T cell receptor beta chains in this list originate from one sample, sequenced in a study of cytomegalovirus exposure and HLA in healthy donors. The study ran its PCR with 60 Vbeta and 13 Jbeta primers. Sequencing was performed with immunoSEQ multiplex PCR; in TCRdb, only in-frame clones are kept and a portion is missing. There are about 110,000 clones in the sample; 75% to 85% occur only once, and about 1.6% lies in the top ten. The sequencing input was PBMCs. The receptor set was obtained from a man between 50 and 59 years old in good health and CMV-seronegative.

The chain is built from TRBV27 and TRBJ2-2; tentatively, D is TRBD1 (6 bases). Germline V gene data show CDR1 as MNHEY and CDR2 as SMNVEV (reference sequence). The CDR3 has 13 amino acids. Trimming removed 10 bases from V and 6 bases from J, with 15 bases in between. The CDR3 coding sequence is TGTGCCACCCTTTCTTGGACAGCCGGGGAGCTGTTTTTT. It specifies CATLSWTAGELFF.

In this sample, this clone turned up once. The J gene is TRBJ2-1, the V gene TRBV9; 7 bases are a match to TRBD2. Germline assignment: CDR1 SGDLS and CDR2 YYNGEE. V lost 4 bases and J lost 7; bases outside the gene matches: 11. The CDR3 is made up of 15 amino acids. As DNA, the CDR3 is TGTGCCAGCAGCCCCGAGGGGCGGGGGTGGAATGAGCAGTTCTTC. Residues: CASSPEGRGWNEQFF.

This clone was observed once. The chain couples TRBV5-4 to TRBJ2-5, with 8 bases aligning to TRBD1. The better agreement between TRBJ2-7 and the DNA end casts doubt on the J call. Per the germline V gene, CDR1 is SGHNT and CDR2 is YYREEE (reference sequence). The CDR3 extends over 14 amino acids. CDR3 in amino acids: CASRLLGQGGEQYF. The CDR3 DNA reads as TGTGCCAGCAGACTCCTAGGACAGGGTGGCGAGCAGTACTTC.

V gene TRBV5-8 combines with J gene TRBJ2-3, with TRBD1 as a possible D gene (6 bases). The CDR3 length is 15 residues. The germline CDR1 and CDR2 sequences are SGHTS and YDEGEE. Trimming pared 4 bases from V and 1 base from J, leaving 13 bases between. CDR3 region: CASSGDTAGTDTQYF. Here the CDR3 DNA reads TGTGCCAGCAGCGGGGACACTGCTGGCACAGATACGCAGTATTTT.

V gene TRBV27 combines with J gene TRBJ1-3, with D perhaps matching TRBD1 (5 bases). Germline V gene data show CDR1 as MNHEY and CDR2 as SMNVEV (reference sequence). With 2 bases removed from V and 0 bases from J, the gap between germline ends came to 8 bases. The CDR3 has 15 residues. CDR3 coding DNA: TGTGCCAGCAGTTTACTCGGGGGCTCTGGAAACACCATATATTTT. Protein sequence: CASSLLGGSGNTIYF.

V usage is TRBV6-1 and J usage is TRBJ2-2; 9 bases line up with TRBD2. Per germline, CDR1 MNHNS and CDR2 SASEGT. This CDR3 is 15 amino acids long. The V gene end was trimmed by 7 bases and the J gene end by 5 bases; junction bases not matched to a gene: 8. The CDR3 loop is CASTPGLAGTGELFF. The CDR3 region has the DNA TGTGCCAGCACCCCTGGGCTAGCGGGGACCGGGGAGCTGTTTTTT.

V usage is TRBV5-1 and J usage is TRBJ1-1; tentatively, D is TRBD1 (6 bases). The CDR3 is 15 amino acids. Per the germline V gene, CDR1 is SGHRS and CDR2 is YFSETQ. Trimming removed 4 bases from V and 4 bases from J, with 17 bases in between. The CDR3 DNA is TGCGCCAGCAGCCCTAGGGGGGGCGAAGGCACTGAAGCTTTCTTT. It specifies CASSPRGGEGTEAFF.